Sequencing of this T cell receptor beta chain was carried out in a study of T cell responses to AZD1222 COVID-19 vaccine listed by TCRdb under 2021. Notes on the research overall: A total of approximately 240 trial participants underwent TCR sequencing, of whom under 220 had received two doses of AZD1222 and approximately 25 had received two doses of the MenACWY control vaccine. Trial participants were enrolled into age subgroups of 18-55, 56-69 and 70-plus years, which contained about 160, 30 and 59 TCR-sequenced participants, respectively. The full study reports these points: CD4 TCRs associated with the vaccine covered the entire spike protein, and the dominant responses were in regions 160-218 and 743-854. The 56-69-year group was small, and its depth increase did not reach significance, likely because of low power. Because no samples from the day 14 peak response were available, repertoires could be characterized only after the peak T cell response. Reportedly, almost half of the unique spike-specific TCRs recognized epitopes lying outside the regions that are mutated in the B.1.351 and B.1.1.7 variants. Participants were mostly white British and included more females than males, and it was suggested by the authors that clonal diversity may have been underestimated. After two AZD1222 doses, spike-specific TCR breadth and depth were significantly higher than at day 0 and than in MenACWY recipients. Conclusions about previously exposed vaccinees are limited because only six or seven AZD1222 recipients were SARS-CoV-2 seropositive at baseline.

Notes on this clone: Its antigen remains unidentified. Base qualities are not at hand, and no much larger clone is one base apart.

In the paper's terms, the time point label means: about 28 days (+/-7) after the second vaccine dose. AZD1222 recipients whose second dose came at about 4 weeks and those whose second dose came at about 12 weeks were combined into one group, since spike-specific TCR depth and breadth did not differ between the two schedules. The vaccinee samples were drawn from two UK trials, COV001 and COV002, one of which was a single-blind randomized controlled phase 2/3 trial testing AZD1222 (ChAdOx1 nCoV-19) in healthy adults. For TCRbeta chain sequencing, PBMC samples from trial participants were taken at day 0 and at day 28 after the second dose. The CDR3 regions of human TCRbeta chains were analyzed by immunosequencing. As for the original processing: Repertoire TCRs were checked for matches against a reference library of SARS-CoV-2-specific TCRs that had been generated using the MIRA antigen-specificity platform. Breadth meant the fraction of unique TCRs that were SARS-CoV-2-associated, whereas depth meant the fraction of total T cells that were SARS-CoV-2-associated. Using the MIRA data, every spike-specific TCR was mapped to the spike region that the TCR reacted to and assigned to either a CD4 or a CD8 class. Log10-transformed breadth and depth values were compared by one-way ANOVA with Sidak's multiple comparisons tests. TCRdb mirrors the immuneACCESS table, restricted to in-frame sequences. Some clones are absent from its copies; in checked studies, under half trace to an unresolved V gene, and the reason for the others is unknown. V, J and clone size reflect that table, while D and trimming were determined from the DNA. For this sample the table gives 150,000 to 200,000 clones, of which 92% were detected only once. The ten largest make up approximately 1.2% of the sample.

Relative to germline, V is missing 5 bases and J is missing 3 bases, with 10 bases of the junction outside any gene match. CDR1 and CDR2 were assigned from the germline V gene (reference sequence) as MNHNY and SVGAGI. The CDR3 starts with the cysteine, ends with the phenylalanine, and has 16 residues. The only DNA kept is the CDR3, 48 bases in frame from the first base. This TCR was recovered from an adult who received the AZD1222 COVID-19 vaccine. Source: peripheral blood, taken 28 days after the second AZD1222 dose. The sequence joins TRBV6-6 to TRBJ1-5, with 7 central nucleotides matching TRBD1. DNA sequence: TGTGCCAGCAGTCCCCGGATCAGGGGGAACAATCAGCCCCAGCATTTT. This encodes CASSPRIRGNNQPQHF.